The next 22 T cell receptor beta chains were all read from a single sample in a study of T cell responses to AZD1222 COVID-19 vaccine. Using immunoSEQ multiplex PCR, the repertoire was profiled, and TCRdb retains in-frame clones only, with some absent. In the table there are approximately 150,000 clones, around 87% of which are singletons. Specimen: peripheral blood, collected 28 days after the second AZD1222 dose. Receptors were obtained from an adult who received the AZD1222 COVID-19 vaccine.

This chain uses TRBV19 with TRBJ1-5; unclear D gene. This CDR3 region has 14 residues. CDR1 is LNHDA and CDR2 is SQIVND in the germline V gene (reference sequence). Deletions cut 3 bases from V and 7 bases from J, with 13 bases between. The CDR3 protein is CASSMSVIDQPQHF. In DNA, the CDR3 is TGTGCCAGTAGTATGAGCGTGATCGACCAGCCCCAGCATTTT. The variable domain in full, with the rest retrieved from reference TRBV19 and TRBJ1-5, is DGGITQSPKYLFRKEGQNVTLSCEQNLNHDAMYWYRQDPGQGLRLIYYSQIVNDFQKGDIAEGYSVSREKKESFPLTVTSAQKNPTAFYLCASSMSVIDQPQHFGDGTRLSIL.

V is TRBV5-1 and J is TRBJ1-5, with D perhaps matching TRBD1 (5 bases). CDR3 size: 13 residues. CDR1 is SGHRS and CDR2 is YFSETQ in the germline V gene. With 2 bases removed from V and 5 bases from J, the gap between germline ends came to 8 bases. CDR3 residues: CASSFEGDQPQHF. The CDR3, as DNA: TGCGCCAGCAGCTTTGAAGGGGATCAGCCCCAGCATTTT.

The chain recombines TRBV2 with TRBJ1-4; TRBD1 might be the D (6 bases). The CDR3 is 12 amino acids. Trimming removed 7 bases at V and 8 bases at J, with 11 bases between. CDR1 and CDR2 (germline): SNHLY, FYNNEI. The CDR3 spells CASKGGGEKLFF. The CDR3 DNA sequence: TGTGCCAGCAAGGGAGGGGGGGAAAAACTGTTTTTT.

The J gene is TRBJ1-4, the V gene TRBV11-2; D not resolved. Germline CDR1 SGHAT, CDR2 FQNNGV. The V gene lost 5 bases and the J gene lost 7 bases, with 17 bases spanning the gap. The CDR3 is 15 residues long. The CDR3 region has the DNA TGTGCCAGCAGCCGCTATCAGTCGGGCCGTGAAAAACTGTTTTTT. It codes for CASSRYQSGREKLFF.

The V call is TRBV4-3, the J call TRBJ1-6; possible D gene TRBD1, 5 bases. V lost 1 base, J lost 4 bases, and 8 bases lay in between. The CDR3 consists of 15 residues. Germline lookup yields CDR1 LGHNA and CDR2 YSLEER. The CDR3 loop reads CASSQARGYNSPLHF. Here the CDR3 DNA reads TGCGCCAGCAGCCAAGCGAGGGGTTATAATTCACCCCTCCACTTT.

The J gene is TRBJ1-5, the V gene TRBV6-5, with TRBD1 matching over 7 bases. V shed 6 bases and J 4 bases; nucleotides not matched to a gene: 9. The CDR3 consists of 15 residues. CDR1 and CDR2 (germline): MNHEY, SVGAGI. CDR3 region: CASRPVGTENQPQHF. DNA of the CDR3: TGTGCCAGCAGACCAGTCGGGACAGAGAATCAGCCCCAGCATTTT.

The V and J genes are TRBV5-6 and TRBJ1-6; TRBD1 might be the D (5 bases). The CDR3 sequence is 16 residues long. CDR1 is SGHDT, CDR2 YYEEEE, per germline. Deletions cut 1 base from V and 5 bases from J, with 13 bases between. In DNA form, the CDR3 reads TGTGCCAGCAGCTTGCAACGGACACTAAATAATTCACCCCTCCACTTT. Amino acid sequence: CASSLQRTLNNSPLHF.

For this clone: One end of the junction fails to match germline, which may point to a read error. The chain recombines TRBV2 with TRBJ1-5; D is possibly TRBD1 (5 bases). CDR1 SNHLY and CDR2 FYNNEI come from the germline V gene. The CDR3 is made up of 14 amino acids. The CDR3 sequence is CASTRGSSDQPQHF. Here the CDR3 DNA reads TGTGCCAGCACGCGGGGGAGTAGCGATCAGCCCCAGCATTTT.

The chain employs TRBV6-5 and TRBJ2-7; 10 nucleotides match TRBD1. The germline V gene encodes CDR1 MNHEY and CDR2 SVGAGI. Trimming cost V 6 bases and J 3 bases; bases outside gene matches: 8. The CDR3 contains 15 residues. DNA of the CDR3: TGTGCCAGCAGCGTGACAGGGGGCGAGTACTACGAGCAGTACTTC. It yields the protein CASSVTGGEYYEQYF.

The chain links TRBV6-5 to TRBJ1-2, with 10 bases lining up with TRBD1. The CDR3 runs 15 residues. V gave up 6 bases and J gave up 5 bases; unmatched junction bases: 9. Germline CDR1 and CDR2: MNHEY and SVGAGI. The CDR3: CASRPDRGNEYGYTF. The CDR3 region has the DNA TGTGCCAGCAGACCGGACAGGGGGAATGAGTATGGCTACACCTTC.

The gene calls are TRBV2 and TRBJ2-1; D remains unclear. V dropped 10 bases and J dropped 0 bases, with 16 bases sitting between them. Germline CDR1 SNHLY, CDR2 FYNNEI. This CDR3 has 15 amino acids. The CDR3 is CATSLDPRSYNEQFF. In DNA form, the CDR3 reads TGTGCCACCTCTCTCGACCCCCGCTCCTACAATGAGCAGTTCTTC.

J is TRBJ2-1 and V is TRBV24-1, with TRBD2 matching over 13 bases. From germline, CDR1 is KGHDR and CDR2 SFDVKD. CDR3 length: 16 residues. V lost 3 bases, J lost 8 bases, and 6 bases stayed unmatched. The CDR3, as DNA: TGTGCCACCAGTGATCCGACTAGCGGGGGGAAGTATGAGCAGTTCTTC. As protein: CATSDPTSGGKYEQFF.

The sample holds one count of this clone. V usage is TRBV10-3 and J usage is TRBJ2-7; D perhaps matches TRBD2 (5 bases). Looked up from germline, CDR1 is ENHRY and CDR2 is SYGVKD. The CDR3 loop spans 13 amino acids. V lost 4 bases and J 6 bases, leaving 13 bases between the germline ends. Here the CDR3 reads CAISAPLRGEQYF. CDR3 nucleotide sequence: TGTGCCATCAGTGCCCCCCTCCGGGGCGAGCAGTACTTC.

The genes are TRBV5-8 and TRBJ1-1; D is unresolved. CDR1 and CDR2 from the germline V gene are SGHTS and YDEGEE. This CDR3 region has 12 residues. Between the trimmed V and J ends, which lost 4 bases and 4 bases, there was a span of 8 bases. CDR3 DNA sequence: TGTGCCAGCAGCCGGACGGCCACTGAAGCTTTCTTT. It translates to CASSRTATEAFF.

The chain couples TRBV12-3 or TRBV12-4 to TRBJ2-7; D is ambiguous. V dropped 3 bases and J dropped 5 bases, with 5 bases sitting between them. CDR3 length: 11 residues. The CDR3 loop is CASSFGHEQYF. DNA of the CDR3: TGTGCCAGCAGTTTTGGCCACGAGCAGTACTTC.

The rearrangement joins TRBV4-2 to TRBJ1-6; D not resolved. V dropped 6 bases and J dropped 10 bases, with 10 bases sitting between them. This CDR3 is 12 amino acids long. Germline V gene sequence: CDR1 LGHNA, CDR2 YNFKEQ. The CDR3: CASRIYRSPLHF. The CDR3 coding sequence is TGTGCCAGCAGGATTTACCGCTCACCCCTCCACTTT.

The chain carries TRBV7-8 and TRBJ1-4; D possibly corresponds to TRBD1 (5 bases). With 3 bases removed from V and 0 bases from J, the gap between germline ends came to 11 bases. Germline CDR1 SGHVS, CDR2 FQNEAQ. CDR3 length equals 16 residues. CDR3 DNA sequence: TGTGCCAGCAGCTTCGGGGGATCTGCAACTAATGAAAAACTGTTTTTT. Translated, it gives CASSFGGSATNEKLFF.

The genes are TRBV19 and TRBJ1-1, with 8 bases that match TRBD1. Germline CDR1 LNHDA, CDR2 SQIVND (reference sequence). CDR3 size: 12 residues. Germline trimming cut 7 bases from V and 11 bases from J; bases unmatched to any gene: 9. The CDR3 reads CASNHGQGMAFF. CDR3 in DNA: TGTGCCAGTAATCACGGACAGGGAATGGCTTTCTTT.

The chain combines TRBV4-1 with TRBJ1-1, with a possible D match to TRBD1 (5 bases). Between the trimmed V and J ends, which lost 5 bases and 1 base, there was a span of 14 bases. Per the germline V gene, CDR1 is MGHRA and CDR2 is YSYEKL. CDR3 length: 15 residues. CDR3 region: CASSASGARNTEAFF. Written as DNA, the CDR3 is TGCGCCAGCAGCGCAAGTGGGGCGAGGAACACTGAAGCTTTCTTT.

The V call is TRBV3-1 (or the pseudogene TRBV3-2), the J call TRBJ2-5; no definite D call. CDR3 length: 18 residues. CDR1 LGHDT and CDR2 YNNKEL come from the germline V gene (reference sequence). V was trimmed by 0 bases and J by 0 bases, leaving 17 bases between them. CDR3: CASSQEADRLPYQETQYF. In DNA, the CDR3 is TGTGCCAGCAGCCAAGAGGCCGATCGTCTTCCGTACCAAGAGACCCAGTACTTC.

V usage is TRBV7-9 and J usage is TRBJ1-4; 9 bases agree with TRBD1. Germline values: CDR1 SEHNR, CDR2 FQNEAQ (reference sequence). J lost 4 bases, V lost 4 bases, and 4 bases had no gene match. This CDR3 is built from 15 residues. The CDR3 protein is CASSSNRGLNEKLFF. As DNA, the CDR3 is TGTGCCAGCAGCTCTAACAGGGGGCTTAATGAAAAACTGTTTTTT.

This clone was seen a single time. The rearrangement joins TRBV6-6 to TRBJ1-4, with D perhaps matching TRBD1 (6 bases). Germline-derived CDR1 and CDR2 are MNHNY and SVGAGI (reference sequence). V was cut by 10 bases and J by 3 bases, with 15 bases left in between. This CDR3 region has 14 residues. CDR3 protein: CAITARGPNEKLFF. The CDR3 nucleotides are TGTGCCATCACAGCCAGGGGCCCTAATGAAAAACTGTTTTTT.